This T cell receptor (beta chain) was found in a study of blood T cell repertoires in COVID-19. Some clones are missing from TCRdb's copy, which holds only in-frame ones; the method was immunoSEQ multiplex PCR. This sample yields some 130,000 clones, of which roughly nine tenths are seen a single time; approximately 3.7% belongs to the top ten. Sequenced material: peripheral blood. The receptor's source is a man aged 50 or older with active COVID-19.

This CDR3 is CASSSTGGNTEAFF. CDR3 DNA: TGCGCCAGCAGCTCCACAGGGGGGAACACTGAAGCTTTCTTT. The gene calls are TRBV5-1 and TRBJ1-1; 8 bases match TRBD1. Germline-derived CDR1 and CDR2 are SGHRS and YFSETQ. The trim removed 3 bases at V and 1 base at J, leaving 2 bases unmatched. This CDR3 comprises 14 residues. The whole variable domain, remainder taken from reference TRBV5-1 and TRBJ1-1, is KAGVTQTPRYLIKTRGQQVTLSCSPISGHRSVSWYQQTPGQGLQFLFEYFSETQRNKGNFPGRFSGRQFSNSRSEMNVSTLELGDSALYLCASSSTGGNTEAFFGQGTRLTVV.